This T cell receptor (beta chain) was sequenced for a study of blood T cell repertoires in COVID-19. Study as a whole: There were acute and convalescent COVID-19 samples, and they came from the United States, Italy and Spain. The cDNA or gDNA used as material had been derived from T cells, B-cell-depleted T cells, or PBMCs.

Original processing notes: Amplified reference gene primers provided the basis for estimating nucleated cell counts. TCRdb's copy holds only in-frame clones and misses some; the assay was immunoSEQ multiplex PCR. D and trimming were read from the DNA, whereas the V and J calls and clone size are those reported in that table. This table has fewer than 120,000 clones, 76% appearing once. Germline CDR1 is MNHEY and CDR2 is SMNVEV (reference sequence). The CDR3 is made up of 16 amino acids. Trimming cost V 5 bases and J 1 base; bases outside gene matches: 9. The chain recombines TRBV27 with TRBJ2-7; 9 nucleotides match TRBD2. Sequencing was done on a sample of peripheral blood. This clonotype was obtained from a woman at least 80 years old with acute or convalescent COVID-19. CDR3 amino acids: CASSTGTSGSSYEQYF. CDR3 DNA: TGTGCCAGCAGTACCGGAACTAGCGGGTCGTCCTACGAGCAGTACTTC.